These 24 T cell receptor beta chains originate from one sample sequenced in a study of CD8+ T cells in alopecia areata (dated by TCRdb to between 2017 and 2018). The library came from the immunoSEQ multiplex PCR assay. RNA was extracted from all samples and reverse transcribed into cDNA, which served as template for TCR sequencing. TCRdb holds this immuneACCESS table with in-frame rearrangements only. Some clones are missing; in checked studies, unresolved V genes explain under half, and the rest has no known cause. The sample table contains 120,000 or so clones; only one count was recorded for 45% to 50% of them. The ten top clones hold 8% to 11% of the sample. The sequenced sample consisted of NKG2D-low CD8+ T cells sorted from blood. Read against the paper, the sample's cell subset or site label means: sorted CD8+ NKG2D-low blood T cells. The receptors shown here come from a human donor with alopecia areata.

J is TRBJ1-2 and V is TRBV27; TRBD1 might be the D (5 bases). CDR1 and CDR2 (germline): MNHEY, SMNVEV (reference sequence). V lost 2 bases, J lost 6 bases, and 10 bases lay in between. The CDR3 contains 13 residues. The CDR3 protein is CASSLTGPHGYTF. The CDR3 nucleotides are TGTGCCAGCAGTTTAACAGGCCCCCATGGCTACACCTTC.

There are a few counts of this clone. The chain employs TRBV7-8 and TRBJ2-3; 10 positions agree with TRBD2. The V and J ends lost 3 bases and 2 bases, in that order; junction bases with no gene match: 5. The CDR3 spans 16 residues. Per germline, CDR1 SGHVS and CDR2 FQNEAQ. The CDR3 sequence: CASSFGLAGDTDTQYF. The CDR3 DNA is TGTGCCAGCAGCTTCGGTCTAGCGGGAGACACAGATACGCAGTATTTT.

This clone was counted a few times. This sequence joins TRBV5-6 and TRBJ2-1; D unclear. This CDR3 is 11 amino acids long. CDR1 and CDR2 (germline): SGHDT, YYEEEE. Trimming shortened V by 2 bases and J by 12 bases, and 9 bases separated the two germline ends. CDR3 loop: CASSLGPRQFF. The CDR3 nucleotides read TGTGCCAGCAGCTTAGGACCGAGGCAGTTCTTC. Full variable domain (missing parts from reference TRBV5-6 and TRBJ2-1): DAGVTQSPTHLIKTRGQQVTLRCSPKSGHDTVSWYQQALGQGPQFIFQYYEEEERQRGNFPDRFSGHQFPNYSSELNVNALLLGDSALYLCASSLGPRQFFGPGTRLTVL.

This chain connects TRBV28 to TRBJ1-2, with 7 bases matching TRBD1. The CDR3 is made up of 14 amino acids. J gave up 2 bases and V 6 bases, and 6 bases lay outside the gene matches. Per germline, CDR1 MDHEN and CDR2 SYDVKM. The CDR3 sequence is CASSRRGPNYGYTF. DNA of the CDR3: TGTGCCAGCAGCCGAAGGGGGCCGAACTATGGCTACACCTTC.

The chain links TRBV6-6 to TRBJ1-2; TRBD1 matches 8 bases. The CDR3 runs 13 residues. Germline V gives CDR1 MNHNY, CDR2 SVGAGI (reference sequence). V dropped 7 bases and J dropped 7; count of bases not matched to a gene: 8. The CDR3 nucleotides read TGTGCCAGCACCCAGGACAGGGTCTTTGGCTACACCTTC. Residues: CASTQDRVFGYTF.

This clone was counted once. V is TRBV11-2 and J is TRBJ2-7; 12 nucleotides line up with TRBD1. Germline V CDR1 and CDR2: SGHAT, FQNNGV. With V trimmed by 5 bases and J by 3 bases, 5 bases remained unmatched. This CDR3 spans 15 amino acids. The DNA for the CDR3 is TGTGCCAGCAGCCTGGGGACAGGGGGCGGCTACGAGCAGTACTTC. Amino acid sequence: CASSLGTGGGYEQYF.

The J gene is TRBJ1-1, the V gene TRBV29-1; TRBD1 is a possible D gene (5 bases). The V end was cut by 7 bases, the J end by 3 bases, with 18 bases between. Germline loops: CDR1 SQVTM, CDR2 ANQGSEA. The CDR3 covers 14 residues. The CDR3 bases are TGCAGCGCCCTAAAAGGGACGGTTTACACTGAAGCTTTCTTT. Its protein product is CSALKGTVYTEAFF. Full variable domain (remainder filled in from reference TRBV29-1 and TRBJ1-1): SAVISQKPSRDICQRGTSLTIQCQVDSQVTMMFWYRQQPGQSLTLIATANQGSEATYESGFVIDKFPISRPNLTFSTLTVSNMSPEDSSIYLCSALKGTVYTEAFFGQGTRLTVV.

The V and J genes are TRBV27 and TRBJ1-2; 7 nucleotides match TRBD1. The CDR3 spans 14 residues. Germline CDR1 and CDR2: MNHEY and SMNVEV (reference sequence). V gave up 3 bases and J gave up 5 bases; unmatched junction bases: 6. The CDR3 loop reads CASSFVGTAYGYTF. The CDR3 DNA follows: TGTGCCAGCAGTTTCGTCGGGACAGCGTATGGCTACACCTTC.

The CDR3 sequence is CASSLEAANTGELFF. The CDR3 region has the DNA TGCGCCAGCAGCTTGGAAGCGGCGAACACCGGGGAGCTGTTTTTT. This chain joins TRBV5-1 and TRBJ2-2, with D maybe TRBD2 (5 bases). Germline V lookup: CDR1 SGHRS, CDR2 YFSETQ. V shed 0 bases and J shed 0 bases, with 6 bases lying between them. The length of the CDR3 is 15 residues.

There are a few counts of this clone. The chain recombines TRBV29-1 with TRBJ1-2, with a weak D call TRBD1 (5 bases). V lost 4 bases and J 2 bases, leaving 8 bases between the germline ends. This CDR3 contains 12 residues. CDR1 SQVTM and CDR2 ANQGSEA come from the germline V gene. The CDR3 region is CSVVSGNYGYTF. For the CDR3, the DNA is TGCAGCGTTGTTTCAGGGAACTATGGCTACACCTTC.

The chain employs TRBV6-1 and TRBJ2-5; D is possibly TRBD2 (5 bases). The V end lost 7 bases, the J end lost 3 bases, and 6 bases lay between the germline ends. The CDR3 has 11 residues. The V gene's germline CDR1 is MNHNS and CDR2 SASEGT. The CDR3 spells CASIGEETQYF. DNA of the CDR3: TGTGCCAGCATCGGGGAAGAGACCCAGTACTTC.

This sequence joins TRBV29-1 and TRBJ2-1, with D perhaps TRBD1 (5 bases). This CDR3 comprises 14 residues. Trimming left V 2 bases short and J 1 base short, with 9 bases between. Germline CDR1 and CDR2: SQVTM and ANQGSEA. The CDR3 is CSVESQGSYNEQFF. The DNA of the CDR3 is TGCAGCGTTGAAAGCCAGGGATCCTACAATGAGCAGTTCTTC.

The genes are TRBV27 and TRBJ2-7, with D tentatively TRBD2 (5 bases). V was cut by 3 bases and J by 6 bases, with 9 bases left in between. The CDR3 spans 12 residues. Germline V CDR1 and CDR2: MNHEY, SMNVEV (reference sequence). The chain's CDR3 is CASSFTGSEQYF. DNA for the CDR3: TGTGCCAGCAGTTTTACGGGATCCGAGCAGTACTTC.

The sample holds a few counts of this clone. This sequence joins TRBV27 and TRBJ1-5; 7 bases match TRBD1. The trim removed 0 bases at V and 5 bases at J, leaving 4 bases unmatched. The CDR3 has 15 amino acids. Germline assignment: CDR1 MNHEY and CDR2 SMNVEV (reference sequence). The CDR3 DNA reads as TGTGCCAGCAGTTTATCCCGACAGGGACATCAGCCCCAGCATTTT. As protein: CASSLSRQGHQPQHF.

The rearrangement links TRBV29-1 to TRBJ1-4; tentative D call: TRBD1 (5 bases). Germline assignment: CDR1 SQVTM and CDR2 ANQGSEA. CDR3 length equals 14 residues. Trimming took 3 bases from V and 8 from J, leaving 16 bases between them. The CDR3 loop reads CSVEGDSTKEKLFF. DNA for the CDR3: TGCAGCGTTGAGGGAGACAGTACCAAGGAAAAACTGTTTTTT.

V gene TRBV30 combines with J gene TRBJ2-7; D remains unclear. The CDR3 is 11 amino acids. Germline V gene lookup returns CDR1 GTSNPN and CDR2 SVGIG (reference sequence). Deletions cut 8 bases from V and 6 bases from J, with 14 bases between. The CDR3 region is CAGERVGEQYF. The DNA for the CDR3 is TGTGCCGGGGAAAGGGTGGGCGAGCAGTACTTC.

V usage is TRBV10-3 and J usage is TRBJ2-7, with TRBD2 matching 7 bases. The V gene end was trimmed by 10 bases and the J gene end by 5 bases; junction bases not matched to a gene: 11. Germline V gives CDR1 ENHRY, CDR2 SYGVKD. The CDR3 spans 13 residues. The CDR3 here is CANWGGGSHEQYF. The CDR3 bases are TGTGCCAACTGGGGGGGAGGGAGCCACGAGCAGTACTTC.

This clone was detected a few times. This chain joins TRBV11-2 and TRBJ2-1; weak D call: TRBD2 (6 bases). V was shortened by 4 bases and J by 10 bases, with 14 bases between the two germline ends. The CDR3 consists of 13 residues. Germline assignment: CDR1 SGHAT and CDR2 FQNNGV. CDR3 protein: CASSSQTSWEQFF. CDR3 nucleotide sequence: TGTGCCAGCAGCTCCCAGACTAGTTGGGAGCAGTTCTTC.

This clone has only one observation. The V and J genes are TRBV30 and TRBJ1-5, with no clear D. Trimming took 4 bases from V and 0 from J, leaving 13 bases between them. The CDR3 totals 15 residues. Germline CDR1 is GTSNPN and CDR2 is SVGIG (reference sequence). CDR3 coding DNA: TGTGCCTGGAAGAGGGTCGGAGATAGCAATCAGCCCCAGCATTTT. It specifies CAWKRVGDSNQPQHF.

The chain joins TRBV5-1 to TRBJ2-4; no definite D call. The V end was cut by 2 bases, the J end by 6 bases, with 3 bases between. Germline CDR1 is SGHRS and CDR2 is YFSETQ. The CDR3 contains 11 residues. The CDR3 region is CASSFGNIQYF. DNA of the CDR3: TGCGCCAGCAGCTTCGGAAACATTCAGTACTTC.

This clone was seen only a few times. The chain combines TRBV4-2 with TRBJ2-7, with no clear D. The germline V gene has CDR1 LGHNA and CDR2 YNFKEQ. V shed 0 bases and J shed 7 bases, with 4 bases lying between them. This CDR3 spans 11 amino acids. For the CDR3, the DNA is TGTGCCAGCAGCCAAGATGGGGAGCAGTACTTC. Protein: CASSQDGEQYF.

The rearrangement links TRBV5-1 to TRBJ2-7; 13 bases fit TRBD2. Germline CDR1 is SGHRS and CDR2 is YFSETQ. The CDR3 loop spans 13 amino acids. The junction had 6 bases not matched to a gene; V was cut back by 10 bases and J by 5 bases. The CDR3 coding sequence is TGCGCCTCACGGACTAGCGGGAGTGACGAGCAGTACTTC. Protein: CASRTSGSDEQYF. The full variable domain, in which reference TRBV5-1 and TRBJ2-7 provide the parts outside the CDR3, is KAGVTQTPRYLIKTRGQQVTLSCSPISGHRSVSWYQQTPGQGLQFLFEYFSETQRNKGNFPGRFSGRQFSNSRSEMNVSTLELGDSALYLCASRTSGSDEQYFGPGTRLTVT.

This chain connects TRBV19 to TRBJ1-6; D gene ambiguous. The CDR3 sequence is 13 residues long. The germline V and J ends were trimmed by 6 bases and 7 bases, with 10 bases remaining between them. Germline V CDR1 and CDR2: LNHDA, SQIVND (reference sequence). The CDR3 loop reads CASSENENSPLHF. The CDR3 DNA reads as TGTGCCAGTAGCGAGAACGAGAATTCACCCCTCCACTTT.

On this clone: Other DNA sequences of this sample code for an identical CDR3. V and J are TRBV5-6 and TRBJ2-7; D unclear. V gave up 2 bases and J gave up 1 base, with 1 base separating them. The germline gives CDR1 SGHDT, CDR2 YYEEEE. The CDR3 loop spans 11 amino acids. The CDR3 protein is CASSFSYEQYF. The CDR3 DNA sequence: TGTGCCAGCAGCTTTTCCTACGAGCAGTACTTC.